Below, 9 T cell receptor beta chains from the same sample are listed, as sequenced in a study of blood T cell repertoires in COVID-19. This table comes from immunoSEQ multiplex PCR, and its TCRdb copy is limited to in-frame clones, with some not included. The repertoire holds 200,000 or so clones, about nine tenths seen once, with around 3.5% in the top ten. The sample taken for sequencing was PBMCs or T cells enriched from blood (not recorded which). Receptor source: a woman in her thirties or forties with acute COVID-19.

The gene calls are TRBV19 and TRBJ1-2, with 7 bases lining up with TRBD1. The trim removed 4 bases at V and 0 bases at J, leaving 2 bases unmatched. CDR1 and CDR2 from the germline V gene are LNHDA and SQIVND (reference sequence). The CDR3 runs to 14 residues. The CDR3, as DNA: TGTGCCAGTAGTAAAGACAGGGCTAACTATGGCTACACCTTC. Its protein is CASSKDRANYGYTF.

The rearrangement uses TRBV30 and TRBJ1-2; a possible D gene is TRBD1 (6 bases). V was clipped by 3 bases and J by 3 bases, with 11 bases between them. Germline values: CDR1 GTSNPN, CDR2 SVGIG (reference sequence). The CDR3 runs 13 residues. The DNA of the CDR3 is TGTGCCTGGAGCCGGGGGGCCGACTATGGCTACACCTTC. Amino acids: CAWSRGADYGYTF. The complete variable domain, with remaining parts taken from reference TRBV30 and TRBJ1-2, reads SQTIHQWPATLVQPVGSPLSLECTVEGTSNPNLYWYRQAAGRGLQLLFYSVGIGQISSEVPQNLSASRPQDRQFILSSKKLLLSDSGFYLCAWSRGADYGYTFGSGTRLTVV.

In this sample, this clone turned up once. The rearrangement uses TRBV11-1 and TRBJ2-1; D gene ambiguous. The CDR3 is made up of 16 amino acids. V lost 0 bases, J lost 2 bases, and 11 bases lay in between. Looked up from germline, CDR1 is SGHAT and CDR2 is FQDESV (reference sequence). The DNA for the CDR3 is TGTGCCAGCAGCTTAGCGGCAACGATCACCTACAATGAGCAGTTCTTC. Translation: CASSLAATITYNEQFF.

CDR3 loop: CASSNTGLFDTEAFF. CDR3 sequence (DNA): TGTGCCAGCAGCAATACGGGTCTGTTCGACACTGAAGCTTTCTTT. The genes are TRBV7-2 and TRBJ1-1; D gene uncertain. CDR3 length: 15 residues. Germline loops: CDR1 SGHTA, CDR2 FQGNSA. Trimming pared 5 bases from V and 3 bases from J, leaving 16 bases between.

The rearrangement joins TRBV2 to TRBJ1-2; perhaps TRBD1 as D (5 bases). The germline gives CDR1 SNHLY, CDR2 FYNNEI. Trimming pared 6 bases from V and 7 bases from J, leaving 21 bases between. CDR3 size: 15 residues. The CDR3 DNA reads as TGTGCCAGCAGGGGAGACTCGGGGCAGGGAGGTGGCTACACCTTC. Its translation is CASRGDSGQGGGYTF.

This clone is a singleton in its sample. This chain's CDR3 is CASSLEAGGTEAFF. The CDR3 DNA reads as TGCGCCAGCAGCTTGGAGGCAGGGGGCACTGAAGCTTTCTTT. The chain employs TRBV5-1 and TRBJ1-1, with TRBD1 matching over 7 bases. Germline assignment: CDR1 SGHRS and CDR2 YFSETQ. With V trimmed by 0 bases and J by 4 bases, 3 bases remained unmatched. This CDR3 spans 14 amino acids.

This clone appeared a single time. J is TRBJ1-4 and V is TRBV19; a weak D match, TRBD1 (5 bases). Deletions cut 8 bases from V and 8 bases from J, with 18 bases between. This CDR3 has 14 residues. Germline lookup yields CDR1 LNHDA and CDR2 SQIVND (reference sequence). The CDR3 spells CASCAGVGKEKLFF. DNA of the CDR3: TGTGCCAGTTGTGCGGGGGTAGGAAAGGAAAAACTGTTTTTT.

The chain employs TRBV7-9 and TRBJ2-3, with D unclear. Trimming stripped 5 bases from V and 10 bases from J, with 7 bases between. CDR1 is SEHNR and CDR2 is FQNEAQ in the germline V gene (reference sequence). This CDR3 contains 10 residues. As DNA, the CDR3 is TGTGCCAGCAGCCCTGTCCCGCAGTATTTT. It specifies CASSPVPQYF.

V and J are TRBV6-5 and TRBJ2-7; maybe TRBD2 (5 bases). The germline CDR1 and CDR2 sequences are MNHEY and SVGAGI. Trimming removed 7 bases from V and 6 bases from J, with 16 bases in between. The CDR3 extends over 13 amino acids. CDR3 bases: TGTGCCAGCATCCCGTTTAAGGCGGGCGAGCAGTACTTC. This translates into CASIPFKAGEQYF.